The entry below gives a single T cell receptor beta chain sequence along with its context. Its cognate antigen is unknown. These data come from a study of OX40 agonist ivuxolimab in advanced cancers. Whole-study findings and limits: Some nonresponders likewise displayed low normalized T-cell clonal expansion. Average numbers of expanded clones were greater in CD8+ T cells than in CD4+. With doses of 0.1 to 3.0 mg/kg, CD4+ and CD8+ blood T cells had undergone clonal expansion by week 6.

Anyone with autoimmune disease history or systemic immunosuppression was excluded. The CDR3 is 15 amino acids. From germline, CDR1 is MDHEN and CDR2 SYDVKM. V lost 6 bases, J lost 4 bases, and 11 bases stayed unmatched. Generated by immunoSEQ multiplex PCR, the TCRdb table keeps only in-frame clones and is missing some. This sample has around 94,000 clones; about 85% occur once, and the top ten carry 3% to 4%. This chain uses TRBV28 with TRBJ2-7; TRBD1 matches at 8 bases. Sequencing used CD4+ or CD8+ T cells sorted from blood, obtained in a trial of the OX40 agonist ivuxolimab. The TCR was taken from an adult with an advanced solid tumor such as melanoma, head and neck, liver or kidney cancer. CDR3 sequence reads: CASSPDRDFGYEQYF. CDR3 coding DNA: TGTGCCAGCAGCCCGGACAGGGACTTTGGATACGAGCAGTACTTC.